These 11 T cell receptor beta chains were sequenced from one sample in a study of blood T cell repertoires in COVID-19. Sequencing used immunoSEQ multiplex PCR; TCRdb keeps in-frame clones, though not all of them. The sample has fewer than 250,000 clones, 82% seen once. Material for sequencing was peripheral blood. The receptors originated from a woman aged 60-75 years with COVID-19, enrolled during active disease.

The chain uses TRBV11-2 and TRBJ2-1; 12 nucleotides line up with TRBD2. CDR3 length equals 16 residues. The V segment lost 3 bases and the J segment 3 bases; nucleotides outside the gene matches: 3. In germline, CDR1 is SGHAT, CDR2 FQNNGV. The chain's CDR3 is CASSLTSGGIYNEQFF. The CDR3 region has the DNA TGTGCCAGCAGCTTGACTAGCGGGGGCATCTACAATGAGCAGTTCTTC.

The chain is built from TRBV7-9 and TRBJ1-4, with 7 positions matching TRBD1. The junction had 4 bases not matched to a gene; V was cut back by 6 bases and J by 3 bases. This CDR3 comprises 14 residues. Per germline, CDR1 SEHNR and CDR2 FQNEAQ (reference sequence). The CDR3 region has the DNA TGTGCCAGCAGTTACGGGACAGCTAATGAAAAACTGTTTTTT. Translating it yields CASSYGTANEKLFF.

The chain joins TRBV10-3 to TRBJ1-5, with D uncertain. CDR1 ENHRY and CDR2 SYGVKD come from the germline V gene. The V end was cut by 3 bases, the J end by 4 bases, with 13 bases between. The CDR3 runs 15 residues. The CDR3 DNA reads TGTGCCATCAGTGAACGCGGGTTGGTTAATCAGCCCCAGCATTTT. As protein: CAISERGLVNQPQHF.

The CDR3 loop is CASTRTSGDNEQFF. The CDR3 DNA reads TGTGCCAGCACCCGGACTAGCGGGGACAATGAGCAGTTCTTC. V gene TRBV2 combines with J gene TRBJ2-1, with 12 bases fitting TRBD2. There are 14 residues in the CDR3. Germline V lookup: CDR1 SNHLY, CDR2 FYNNEI. Losses at the gene ends were 7 bases for V and 5 bases for J; bases not matched to a gene: 3.

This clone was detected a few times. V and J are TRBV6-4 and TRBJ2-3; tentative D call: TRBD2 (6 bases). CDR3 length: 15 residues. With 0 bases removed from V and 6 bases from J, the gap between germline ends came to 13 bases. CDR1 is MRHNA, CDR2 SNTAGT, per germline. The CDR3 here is CASSDSRAGLDTQYF. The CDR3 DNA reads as TGTGCCAGCAGTGACTCTAGGGCGGGGTTGGATACGCAGTATTTT.

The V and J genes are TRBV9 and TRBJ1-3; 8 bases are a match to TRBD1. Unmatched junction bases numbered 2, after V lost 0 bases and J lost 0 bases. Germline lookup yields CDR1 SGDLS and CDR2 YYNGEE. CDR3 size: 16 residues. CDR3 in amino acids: CASSVADRASGNTIYF. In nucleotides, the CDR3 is TGTGCCAGCAGCGTAGCGGACAGGGCCTCTGGAAACACCATATATTTT.

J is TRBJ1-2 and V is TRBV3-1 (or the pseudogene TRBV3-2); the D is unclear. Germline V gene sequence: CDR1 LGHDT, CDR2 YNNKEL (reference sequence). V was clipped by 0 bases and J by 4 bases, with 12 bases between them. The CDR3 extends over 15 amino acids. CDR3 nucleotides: TGTGCCAGCAGCCAAGATTTGGCACGCATCTATGGCTACACCTTC. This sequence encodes CASSQDLARIYGYTF.

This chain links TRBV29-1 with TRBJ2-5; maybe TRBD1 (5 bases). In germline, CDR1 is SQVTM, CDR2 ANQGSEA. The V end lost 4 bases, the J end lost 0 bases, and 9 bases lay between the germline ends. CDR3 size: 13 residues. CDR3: CSVVKGNQETQYF. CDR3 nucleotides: TGCAGCGTTGTTAAGGGGAACCAAGAGACCCAGTACTTC.

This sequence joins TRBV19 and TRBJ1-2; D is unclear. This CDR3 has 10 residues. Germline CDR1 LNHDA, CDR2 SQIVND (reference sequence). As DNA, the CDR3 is TGTGCTGCCGGGAACTATGGCTACACCTTC. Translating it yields CAAGNYGYTF.

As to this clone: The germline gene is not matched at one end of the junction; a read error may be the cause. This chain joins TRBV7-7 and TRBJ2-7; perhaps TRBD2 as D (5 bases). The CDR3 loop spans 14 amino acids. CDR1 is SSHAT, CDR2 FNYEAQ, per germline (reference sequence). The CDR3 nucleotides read TGTGCTAGCAGCGCCCTGGGGAGCTCCTACGAGCAGTACTTC. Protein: CASSALGSSYEQYF. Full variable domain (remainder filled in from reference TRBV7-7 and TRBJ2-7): GAGVSQSPRYKVTKRGQDVTLRCDPISSHATLYWYQQALGQGPEFLTYFNYEAQPDKSGLPSDRFSAERPEGSISTLTIQRTEQRDSAMYRCASSALGSSYEQYFGPGTRLTVT.

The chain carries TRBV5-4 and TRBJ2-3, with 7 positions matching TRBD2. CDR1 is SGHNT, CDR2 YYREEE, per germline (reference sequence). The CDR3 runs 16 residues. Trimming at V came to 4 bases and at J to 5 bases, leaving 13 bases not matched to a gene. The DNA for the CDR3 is TGTGCCAGCAGCAGGCGGGAATTTAGCGGGTTAGATACGCAGTATTTT. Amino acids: CASSRREFSGLDTQYF.